The 19 T cell receptor beta chains presented below share a single source sample, sequenced in a study of vaccination effects on CD4 cells after COVID-19. CD4+ T cells specific for antigen were expanded with viral peptide pools by the ViraFEST assay before sequencing. Having been cultured for roughly 9 days, the cells underwent CD4+ T cell isolation. These receptors have no known antigen. Sequencing used immunoSEQ multiplex PCR; TCRdb keeps in-frame clones, though not all of them. The sample has 14,000 or so clones; 76% are singletons. Sequencing used CD4+ T cells from PBMCs cultured with HCoV-229E spike peptides, obtained before COVID-19 vaccination. The receptors stem from a human donor who received a COVID-19 vaccine.

The V call is TRBV4-2, the J call TRBJ1-5; D call uncertain. Per the germline V gene, CDR1 is LGHNA and CDR2 is YNFKEQ. V was pared by 4 bases and J by 0 bases, with 10 bases between. The CDR3 consists of 15 residues. CDR3 nucleotides: TGTGCCAGCAGCCCGTGGGAGGGTAGCAATCAGCCCCAGCATTTT. Its translation is CASSPWEGSNQPQHF.

The rearrangement links TRBV20-1 to TRBJ2-7, with 9 nucleotides matching TRBD2. There are 15 residues in the CDR3. In germline, CDR1 is DFQATT, CDR2 SNEGSKA (reference sequence). The V segment lost 3 bases and the J segment 4 bases; nucleotides outside the gene matches: 10. The CDR3 region is CSASTPTSGIYEQYF. Here the CDR3 DNA reads TGCAGTGCTAGTACCCCGACTAGCGGAATTTACGAGCAGTACTTC.

The V gene is TRBV5-1, the J gene TRBJ2-1, with 7 nucleotides matching TRBD1. J was trimmed by 3 bases and V by 1 base; bases with no gene match: 4. The germline V gene encodes CDR1 SGHRS and CDR2 YFSETQ. This CDR3 comprises 15 residues. Here the CDR3 reads CASSLTGENYNEQFF. The CDR3 nucleotides read TGCGCCAGCAGCTTGACAGGGGAAAACTACAATGAGCAGTTCTTC. Variable domain in full (rest from reference TRBV5-1 and TRBJ2-1): KAGVTQTPRYLIKTRGQQVTLSCSPISGHRSVSWYQQTPGQGLQFLFEYFSETQRNKGNFPGRFSGRQFSNSRSEMNVSTLELGDSALYLCASSLTGENYNEQFFGPGTRLTVL.

The V call is TRBV2, the J call TRBJ2-1; 10 positions match TRBD2. The germline CDR1 and CDR2 sequences are SNHLY and FYNNEI. The CDR3 has 13 residues. V shed 7 bases, J shed 8 bases, and the junction held 5 bases outside the gene matches. CDR3 nucleotides: TGTGCCAGCAAAGAGCGGGGGGGCTATGAGCAGTTCTTC. Its protein is CASKERGGYEQFF.

This clone has a handful of counts. CDR3 coding DNA: TGTGCCAGCTCATCGGGACAACATCAGCCCCAGCATTTT. Its protein is CASSSGQHQPQHF. The gene calls are TRBV18 and TRBJ1-5, with TRBD1 as a possible D gene (6 bases). This CDR3 is built from 13 residues. Trimming pared 5 bases from V and 5 bases from J, leaving 10 bases between. Germline V gene data show CDR1 as KGHSH and CDR2 as LQKENI. The whole variable domain, filled in from reference TRBV18 and TRBJ1-5, reads NAGVMQNPRHLVRRRGQEARLRCSPMKGHSHVYWYRQLPEEGLKFMVYLQKENIIDESGMPKERFSAEFPKEGPSILRIQQVVRGDSAAYFCASSSGQHQPQHFGDGTRLSIL.

The chain couples TRBV5-1 to TRBJ1-1; unclear D gene. This CDR3 region has 14 residues. CDR1 and CDR2 from the germline V gene are SGHRS and YFSETQ. V shed 0 bases and J shed 0 bases, with 6 bases lying between them. The CDR3 sequence is CASSLGRLNTEAFF. The CDR3 DNA is TGCGCCAGCAGCTTGGGACGGCTGAACACTGAAGCTTTCTTT.

Only a few counts were recorded for this clone. The chain recombines TRBV25-1 with TRBJ1-2; possible D gene TRBD1, 5 bases. This CDR3 spans 14 amino acids. V lost 1 base and J lost 4, with 10 bases in between. Germline assignment: CDR1 MGHDK and CDR2 SYGVNS. Written as DNA, the CDR3 is TGTGCCAGCAGTGAATGGGATCAGGGCTATGGCTACACCTTC. Amino acids: CASSEWDQGYGYTF.

This chain uses TRBV15 with TRBJ1-5; no reliable D call. Deletions cut 0 bases from V and 7 bases from J, with 4 bases between. Germline V lookup: CDR1 LNHNV, CDR2 YYDKDF (reference sequence). The CDR3 covers 12 residues. This chain's CDR3 is CATSRDQQPQHF. The CDR3 nucleotides are TGTGCCACCAGCAGAGATCAACAGCCCCAGCATTTT.

The rearrangement uses TRBV3-1 (or the pseudogene TRBV3-2) and TRBJ2-7; TRBD2 matches 7 bases. There are 14 residues in the CDR3. CDR1 is LGHDT, CDR2 YNNKEL, per germline (reference sequence). After removal of 5 bases from V and 4 bases from J, the junction contained 8 bases not matched to a gene. CDR3 residues: CASSSSGGGYEQYF. The CDR3 bases are TGTGCCAGCAGCTCTTCTGGGGGAGGGTACGAGCAGTACTTC.

The chain combines TRBV7-9 with TRBJ1-2; a weak D match, TRBD1 (5 bases). V was clipped by 1 base and J by 4 bases, with 19 bases between them. The CDR3 extends over 17 amino acids. Germline CDR1 and CDR2: SEHNR and FQNEAQ (reference sequence). CDR3 protein: CASSLEGTAQGGYGYTF. The CDR3 bases are TGTGCCAGCAGCTTAGAGGGAACAGCTCAGGGTGGCTATGGCTACACCTTC.

This chain uses TRBV7-2 with TRBJ2-2; D call uncertain. The CDR3 has 13 residues. Germline assignment: CDR1 SGHTA and CDR2 FQGNSA. The V and J ends lost 5 bases and 5 bases respectively, with 9 bases between them. Written as DNA, the CDR3 is TGTGCCAGCAGCGTAATATCGACCGGGGAGCTGTTTTTT. Its protein product is CASSVISTGELFF. The complete variable domain, with remaining parts taken from reference TRBV7-2 and TRBJ2-2, reads GAGVSQSPSNKVTEKGKDVELRCDPISGHTALYWYRQSLGQGLEFLIYFQGNSAPDKSGLPSDRFSAERTGGSVSTLTIQRTQQEDSAVYLCASSVISTGELFFGEGSRLTVL.

The chain links TRBV9 to TRBJ2-1, with 7 bases fitting TRBD2. Per germline, CDR1 SGDLS and CDR2 YYNGEE. V lost 3 bases and J lost 1; bases outside the gene matches: 13. There are 18 residues in the CDR3. In DNA, the CDR3 is TGTGCCAGCAGCGAGGCCCTGGGGCGGGGGTTGTCCTACAATGAGCAGTTCTTC. It translates to CASSEALGRGLSYNEQFF.

V and J are TRBV3-1 (or the pseudogene TRBV3-2) and TRBJ1-2; D possibly corresponds to TRBD1 (5 bases). Germline values: CDR1 LGHDT, CDR2 YNNKEL (reference sequence). The CDR3 contains 14 residues. V shed 4 bases and J shed 4 bases, with 13 bases lying between them. DNA for the CDR3: TGTGCCAGCAGCCTCGGACGGACAATCTATGGCTACACCTTC. This codes for CASSLGRTIYGYTF.

This clone has a handful of counts. V is TRBV15 and J is TRBJ1-4, with D unresolved. V gave up 0 bases and J gave up 2 bases, with 7 bases separating them. This CDR3 contains 15 residues. Germline V CDR1 and CDR2: LNHNV, YYDKDF (reference sequence). In nucleotides, the CDR3 is TGTGCCACCAGCAGAGAGGCCGGGACTAATGAAAAACTGTTTTTT. It translates to CATSREAGTNEKLFF. Full variable domain (missing parts from reference TRBV15 and TRBJ1-4): DAMVIQNPRYQVTQFGKPVTLSCSQTLNHNVMYWYQQKSSQAPKLLFHYYDKDFNNEADTPDNFQSRRPNTSFCFLDIRSPGLGDTAMYLCATSREAGTNEKLFFGSGTQLSVL.

The chain joins TRBV7-2 to TRBJ2-7; D is perhaps TRBD1 (6 bases). This CDR3 contains 13 residues. Trimming cost V 5 bases and J 0 bases, with 8 bases left between them. Looked up from germline, CDR1 is SGHTA and CDR2 is FQGNSA. DNA for the CDR3: TGTGCCAGCAGCCAGACAGGCTCCTACGAGCAGTACTTC. Its protein is CASSQTGSYEQYF.

The V gene is TRBV6-5, the J gene TRBJ1-1; D is perhaps TRBD1 (5 bases). CDR1 and CDR2 from the germline V gene are MNHEY and SVGAGI. Trimming shortened V by 5 bases and J by 4 bases, and 14 bases separated the two germline ends. The CDR3 is made up of 14 amino acids. The CDR3 region is CASSPVSGRTEAFF. CDR3 nucleotide sequence: TGTGCCAGCAGTCCCGTCTCGGGGCGCACTGAAGCTTTCTTT.

J is TRBJ1-1 and V is TRBV3-1 (or the pseudogene TRBV3-2); TRBD1 agrees at 11 bases. The CDR3 is 14 residues long. V lost 4 bases and J lost 11; bases outside the gene matches: 9. Germline CDR1 and CDR2: LGHDT and YNNKEL (reference sequence). CDR3 bases: TGTGCCAGCAGCCTAGACCTTGGACAGGGGGCCGCTTTCTTT. Protein: CASSLDLGQGAAFF.

The V gene is TRBV28, the J gene TRBJ2-1; 8 bases fit TRBD1. Germline loops: CDR1 MDHEN, CDR2 SYDVKM. Trimming cost V 3 bases and J 5 bases; bases outside gene matches: 9. The CDR3 totals 16 residues. The CDR3 reads CASSFSDRAGNNEQFF. CDR3 nucleotide sequence: TGTGCCAGCAGTTTCTCGGACAGGGCCGGCAACAATGAGCAGTTCTTC.

The chain employs TRBV7-9 and TRBJ1-1; D unresolved. The CDR3 runs 13 residues. Deletions cut 2 bases from V and 1 base from J, with 5 bases between. The V gene's germline CDR1 is SEHNR and CDR2 FQNEAQ (reference sequence). CDR3 residues: CASSLRQNTEAFF. Here the CDR3 DNA reads TGTGCCAGCAGCTTAAGACAGAACACTGAAGCTTTCTTT.